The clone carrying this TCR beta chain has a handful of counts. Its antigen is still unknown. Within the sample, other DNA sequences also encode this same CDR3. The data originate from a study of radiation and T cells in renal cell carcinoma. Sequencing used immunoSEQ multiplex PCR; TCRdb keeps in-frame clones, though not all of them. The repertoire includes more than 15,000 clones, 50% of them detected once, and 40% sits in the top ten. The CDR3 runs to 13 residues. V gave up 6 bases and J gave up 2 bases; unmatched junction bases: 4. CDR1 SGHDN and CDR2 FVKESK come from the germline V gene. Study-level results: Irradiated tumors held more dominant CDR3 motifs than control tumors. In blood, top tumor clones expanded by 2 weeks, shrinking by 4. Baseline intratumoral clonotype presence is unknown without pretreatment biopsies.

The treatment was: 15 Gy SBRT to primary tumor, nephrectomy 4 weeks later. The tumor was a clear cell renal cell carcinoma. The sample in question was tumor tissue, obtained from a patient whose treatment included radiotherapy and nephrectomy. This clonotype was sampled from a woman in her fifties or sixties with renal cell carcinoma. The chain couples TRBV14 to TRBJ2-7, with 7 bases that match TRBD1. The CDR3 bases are TGTGCCAGCAGTTCGGGACAGACCTACGAGCAGTACTTC. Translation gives CASSSGQTYEQYF.